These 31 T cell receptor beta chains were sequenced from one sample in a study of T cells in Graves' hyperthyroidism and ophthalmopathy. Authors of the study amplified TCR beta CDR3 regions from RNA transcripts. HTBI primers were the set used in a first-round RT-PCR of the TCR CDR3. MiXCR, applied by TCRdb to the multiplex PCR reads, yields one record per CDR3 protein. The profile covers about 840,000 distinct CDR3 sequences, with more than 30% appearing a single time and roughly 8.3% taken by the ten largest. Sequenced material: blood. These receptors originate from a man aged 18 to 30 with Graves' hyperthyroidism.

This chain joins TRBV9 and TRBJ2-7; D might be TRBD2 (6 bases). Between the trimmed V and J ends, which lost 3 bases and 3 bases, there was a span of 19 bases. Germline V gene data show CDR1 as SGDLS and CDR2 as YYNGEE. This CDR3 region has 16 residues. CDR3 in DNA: TGTGCCAGCAGCGCACACTGGGGGGACGGTTACTACGAGCAGTACTTC. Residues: CASSAHWGDGYYEQYF.

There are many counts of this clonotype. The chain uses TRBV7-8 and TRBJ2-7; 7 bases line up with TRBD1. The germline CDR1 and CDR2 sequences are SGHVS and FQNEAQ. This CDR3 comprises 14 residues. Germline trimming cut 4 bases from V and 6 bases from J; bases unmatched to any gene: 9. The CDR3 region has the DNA TGTGCCAGCAGCTACGACAGGGTGGGTCCCGAGCAGTACTTC. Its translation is CASSYDRVGPEQYF.

CDR3 bases: TGTGCCAGCACCCCTGGAGGGGGGCTCGAGACCCAGTACTTC. It yields the protein CASTPGGGLETQYF. This sequence joins TRBV12-3 or TRBV12-4 and TRBJ2-5; D tentatively reads TRBD1 or TRBD2 (6 bases each). V lost 7 bases and J lost 5, with 17 bases in between. CDR3 size: 14 residues.

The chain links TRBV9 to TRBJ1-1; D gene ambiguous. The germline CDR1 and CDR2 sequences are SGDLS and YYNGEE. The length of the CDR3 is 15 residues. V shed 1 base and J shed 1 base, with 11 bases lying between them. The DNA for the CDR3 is TGTGCCAGCAGCGTAACAGACACAAGGAACACTGAAGCTTTCTTT. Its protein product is CASSVTDTRNTEAFF.

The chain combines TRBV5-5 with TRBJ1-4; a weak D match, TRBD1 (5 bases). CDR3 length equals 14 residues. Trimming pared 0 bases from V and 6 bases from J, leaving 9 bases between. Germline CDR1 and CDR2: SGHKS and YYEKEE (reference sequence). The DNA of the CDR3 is TGTGCCAGCAGCTTGGGGACACTTCATGAAAAACTGTTTTTT. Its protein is CASSLGTLHEKLFF.

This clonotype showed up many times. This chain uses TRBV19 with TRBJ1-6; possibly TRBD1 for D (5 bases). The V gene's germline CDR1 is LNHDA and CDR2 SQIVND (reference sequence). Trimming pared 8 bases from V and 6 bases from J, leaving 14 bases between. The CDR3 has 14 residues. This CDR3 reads CASSPGFGNSPLHF. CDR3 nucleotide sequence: TGTGCCAGTTCGCCAGGGTTCGGTAATTCACCCCTCCACTTT.

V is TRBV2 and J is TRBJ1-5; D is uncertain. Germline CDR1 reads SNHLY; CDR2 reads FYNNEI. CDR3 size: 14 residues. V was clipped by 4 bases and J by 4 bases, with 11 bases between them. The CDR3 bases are TGTGCCAGCAGTGGGGCAAATATTAATCAGCCCCAGCATTTT. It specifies CASSGANINQPQHF. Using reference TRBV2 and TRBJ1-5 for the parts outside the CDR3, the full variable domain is EPEVTQTPSHQVTQMGQEVILRCVPISNHLYFYWYRQILGQKVEFLVSFYNNEISEKSEIFDDQFSVERPDGSNFTLKIRSTKLEDSAMYFCASSGANINQPQHFGDGTRLSIL.

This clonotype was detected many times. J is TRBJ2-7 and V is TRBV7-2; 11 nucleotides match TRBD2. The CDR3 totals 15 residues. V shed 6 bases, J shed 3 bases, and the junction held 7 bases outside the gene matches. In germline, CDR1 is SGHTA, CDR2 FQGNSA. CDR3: CASRRGTSGYYEQYF. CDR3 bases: TGTGCCAGCAGGCGTGGGACTAGCGGATACTACGAGCAGTACTTC.

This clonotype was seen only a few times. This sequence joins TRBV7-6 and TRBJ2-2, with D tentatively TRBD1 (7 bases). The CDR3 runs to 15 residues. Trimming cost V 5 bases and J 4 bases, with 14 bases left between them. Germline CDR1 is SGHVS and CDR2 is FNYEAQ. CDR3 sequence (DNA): TGTGCCAGCAGCGCGGGGACAGATATCACCGGGGAGCTGTTTTTT. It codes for CASSAGTDITGELFF.

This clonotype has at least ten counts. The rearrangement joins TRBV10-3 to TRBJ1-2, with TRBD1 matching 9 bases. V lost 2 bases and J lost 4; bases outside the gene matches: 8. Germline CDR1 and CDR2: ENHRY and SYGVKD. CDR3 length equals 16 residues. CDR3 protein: CAISEVGQGPIYGYTF. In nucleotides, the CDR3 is TGTGCCATCAGTGAGGTGGGACAGGGCCCCATCTATGGCTACACCTTC.

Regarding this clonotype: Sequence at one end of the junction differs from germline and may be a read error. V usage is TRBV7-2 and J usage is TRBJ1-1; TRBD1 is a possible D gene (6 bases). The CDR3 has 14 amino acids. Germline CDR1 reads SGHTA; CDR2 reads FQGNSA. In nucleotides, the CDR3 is TGTGTCAGCAGCCGAGATGGGGGGGGCTCTGAAGCTTTCTTT. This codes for CVSSRDGGGSEAFF.

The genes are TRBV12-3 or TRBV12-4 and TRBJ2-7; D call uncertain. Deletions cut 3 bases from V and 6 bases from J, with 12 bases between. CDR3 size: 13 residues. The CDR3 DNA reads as TGTGCCAGCAGTTTTGACCGTGGGTCCGAGCAGTACTTC. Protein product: CASSFDRGSEQYF.

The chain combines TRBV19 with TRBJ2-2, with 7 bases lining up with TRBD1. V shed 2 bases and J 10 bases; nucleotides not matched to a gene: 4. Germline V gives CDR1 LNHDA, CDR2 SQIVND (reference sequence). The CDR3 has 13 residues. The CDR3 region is CASSILGTEELFF. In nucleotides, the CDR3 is TGTGCCAGTAGTATACTGGGGACAGAGGAGCTGTTTTTT.

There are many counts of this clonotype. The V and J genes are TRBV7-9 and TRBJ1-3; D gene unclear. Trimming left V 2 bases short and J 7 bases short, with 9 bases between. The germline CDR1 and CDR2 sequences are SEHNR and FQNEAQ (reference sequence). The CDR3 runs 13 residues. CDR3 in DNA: TGTGCCAGCAGCTTACTGTACATGAACACCATATATTTT. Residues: CASSLLYMNTIYF.

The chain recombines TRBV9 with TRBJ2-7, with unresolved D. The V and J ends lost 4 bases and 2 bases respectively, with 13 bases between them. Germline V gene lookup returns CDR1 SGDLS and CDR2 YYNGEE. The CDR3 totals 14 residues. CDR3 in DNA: TGTGCCAGCAGCCCCCACGGAGACCCCTACGAGCAGTACTTC. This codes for CASSPHGDPYEQYF.

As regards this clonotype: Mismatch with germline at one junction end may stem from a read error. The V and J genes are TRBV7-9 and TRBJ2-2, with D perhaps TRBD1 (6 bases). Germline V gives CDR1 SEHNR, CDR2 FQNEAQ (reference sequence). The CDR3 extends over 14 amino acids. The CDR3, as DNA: TGTGCCAGCAGCTGGGGACAAAACACCGGGGAGCTGCTTTTT. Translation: CASSWGQNTGELLF.

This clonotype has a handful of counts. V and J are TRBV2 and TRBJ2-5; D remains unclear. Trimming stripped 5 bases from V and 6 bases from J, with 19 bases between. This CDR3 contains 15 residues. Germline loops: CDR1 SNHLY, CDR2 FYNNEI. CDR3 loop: CASSLGSPSGKTQYF. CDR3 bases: TGTGCCAGCAGTTTGGGTAGCCCCTCCGGAAAGACCCAGTACTTC. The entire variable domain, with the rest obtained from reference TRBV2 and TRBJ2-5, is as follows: EPEVTQTPSHQVTQMGQEVILRCVPISNHLYFYWYRQILGQKVEFLVSFYNNEISEKSEIFDDQFSVERPDGSNFTLKIRSTKLEDSAMYFCASSLGSPSGKTQYFGPGTRLLVL.

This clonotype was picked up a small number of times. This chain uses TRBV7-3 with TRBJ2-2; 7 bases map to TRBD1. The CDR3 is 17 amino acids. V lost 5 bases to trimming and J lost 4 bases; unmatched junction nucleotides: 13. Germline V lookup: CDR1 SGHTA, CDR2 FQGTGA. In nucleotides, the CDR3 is TGTGCCAGCAGCAAATCCGGGGACAGCAGCTTCACCGGGGAGCTGTTTTTT. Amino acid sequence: CASSKSGDSSFTGELFF. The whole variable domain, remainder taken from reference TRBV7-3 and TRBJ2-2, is GAGVSQTPSNKVTEKGKYVELRCDPISGHTALYWYRQSLGQGPEFLIYFQGTGAADDSGLPNDRFFAVRPEGSVSTLKIQRTERGDSAVYLCASSKSGDSSFTGELFFGEGSRLTVL.

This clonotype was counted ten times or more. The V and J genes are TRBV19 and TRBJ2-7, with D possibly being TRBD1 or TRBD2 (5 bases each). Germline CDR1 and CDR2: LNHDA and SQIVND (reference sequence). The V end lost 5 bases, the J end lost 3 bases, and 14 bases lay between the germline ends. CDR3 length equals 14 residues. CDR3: CASSWGTKGYEQYF. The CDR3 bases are TGTGCCAGTAGTTGGGGGACCAAGGGCTACGAGCAGTACTTC. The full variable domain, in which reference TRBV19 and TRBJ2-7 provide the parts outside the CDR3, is DGGITQSPKYLFRKEGQNVTLSCEQNLNHDAMYWYRQDPGQGLRLIYYSQIVNDFQKGDIAEGYSVSREKKESFPLTVTSAQKNPTAFYLCASSWGTKGYEQYFGPGTRLTVT.

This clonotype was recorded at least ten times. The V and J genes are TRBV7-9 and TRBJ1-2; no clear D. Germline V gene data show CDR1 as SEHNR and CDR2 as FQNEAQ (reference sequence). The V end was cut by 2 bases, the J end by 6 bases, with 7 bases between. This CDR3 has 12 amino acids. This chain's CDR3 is CASSLSGNGYTF. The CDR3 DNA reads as TGTGCCAGCAGCTTAAGCGGAAATGGCTACACCTTC.

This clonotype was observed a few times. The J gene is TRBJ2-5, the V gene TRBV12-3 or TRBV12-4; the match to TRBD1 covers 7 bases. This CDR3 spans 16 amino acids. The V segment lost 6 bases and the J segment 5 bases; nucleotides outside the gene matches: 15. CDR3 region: CASSGDRAPERETQYF. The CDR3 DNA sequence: TGTGCCAGCAGCGGAGACAGGGCCCCTGAGCGGGAGACCCAGTACTTC.

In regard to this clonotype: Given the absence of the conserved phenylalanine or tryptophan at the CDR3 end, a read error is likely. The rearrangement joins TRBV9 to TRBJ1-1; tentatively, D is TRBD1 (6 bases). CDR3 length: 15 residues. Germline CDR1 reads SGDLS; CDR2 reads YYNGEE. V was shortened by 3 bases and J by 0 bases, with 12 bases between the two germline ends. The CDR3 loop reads CASSASGHLNTEAFL. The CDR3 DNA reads TGTGCCAGCAGCGCCTCGGGACACCTGAACACTGAAGCTTTCCTT.

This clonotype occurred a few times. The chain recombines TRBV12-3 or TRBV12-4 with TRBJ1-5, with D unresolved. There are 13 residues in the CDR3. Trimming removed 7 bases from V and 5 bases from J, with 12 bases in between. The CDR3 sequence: CASNRALYQPQHF. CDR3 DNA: TGTGCCAGCAACCGGGCCCTCTATCAGCCCCAGCATTTT.

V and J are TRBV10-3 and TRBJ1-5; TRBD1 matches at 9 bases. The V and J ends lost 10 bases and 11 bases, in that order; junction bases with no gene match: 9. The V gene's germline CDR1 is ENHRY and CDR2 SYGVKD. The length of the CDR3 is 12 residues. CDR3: CATMDRGATQHF. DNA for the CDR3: TGTGCCACGATGGACAGGGGAGCGACCCAGCATTTT.

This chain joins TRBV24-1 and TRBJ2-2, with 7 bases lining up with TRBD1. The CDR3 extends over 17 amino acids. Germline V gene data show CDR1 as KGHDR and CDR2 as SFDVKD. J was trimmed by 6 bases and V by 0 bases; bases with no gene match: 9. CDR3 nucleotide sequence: TGTGCCACCAGTGATTTGAGGGCAGGGGGTAACGCCGGGGAGCTGTTTTTT. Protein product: CATSDLRAGGNAGELFF.

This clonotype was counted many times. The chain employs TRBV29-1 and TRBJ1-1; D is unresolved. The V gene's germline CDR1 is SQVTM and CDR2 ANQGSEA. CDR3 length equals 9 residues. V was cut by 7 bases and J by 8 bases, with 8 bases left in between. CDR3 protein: CSDNPEAFF. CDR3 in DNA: TGCAGCGACAACCCCGAAGCTTTCTTT.

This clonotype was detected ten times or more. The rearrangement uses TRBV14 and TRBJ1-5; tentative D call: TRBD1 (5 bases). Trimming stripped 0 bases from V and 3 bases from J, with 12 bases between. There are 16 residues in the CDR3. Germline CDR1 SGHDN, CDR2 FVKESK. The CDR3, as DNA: TGTGCCAGCAGCCAAGACGGCGGGGACGTCAATCAGCCCCAGCATTTT. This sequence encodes CASSQDGGDVNQPQHF.

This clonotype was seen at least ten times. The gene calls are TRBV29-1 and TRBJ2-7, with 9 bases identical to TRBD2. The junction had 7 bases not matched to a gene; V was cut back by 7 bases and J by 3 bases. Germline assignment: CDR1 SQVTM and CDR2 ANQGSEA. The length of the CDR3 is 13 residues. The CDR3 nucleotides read TGCAGCGCTGGGGGACTAGCAGGCTACGAGCAGTACTTC. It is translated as CSAGGLAGYEQYF.

The CDR3 loop is CAISLGRGRRDGYTF. Written as DNA, the CDR3 is TGTGCCATCAGTCTGGGGCGGGGGCGCCGGGATGGCTACACCTTC. The chain has TRBV10-3 and TRBJ1-2, with a possible D match to TRBD1 (6 bases). The CDR3 runs 15 residues. The germline CDR1 and CDR2 sequences are ENHRY and SYGVKD. V was cut by 5 bases and J by 6 bases, with 19 bases left in between.

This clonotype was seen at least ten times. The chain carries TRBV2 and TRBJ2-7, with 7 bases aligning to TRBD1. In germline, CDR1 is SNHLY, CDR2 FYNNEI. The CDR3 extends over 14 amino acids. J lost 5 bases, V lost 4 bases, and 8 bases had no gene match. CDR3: CASSVTGTVDEQYF. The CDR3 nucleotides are TGTGCCAGCAGTGTAACCGGGACAGTTGACGAGCAGTACTTC. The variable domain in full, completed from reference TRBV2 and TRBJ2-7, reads EPEVTQTPSHQVTQMGQEVILRCVPISNHLYFYWYRQILGQKVEFLVSFYNNEISEKSEIFDDQFSVERPDGSNFTLKIRSTKLEDSAMYFCASSVTGTVDEQYFGPGTRLTVT.

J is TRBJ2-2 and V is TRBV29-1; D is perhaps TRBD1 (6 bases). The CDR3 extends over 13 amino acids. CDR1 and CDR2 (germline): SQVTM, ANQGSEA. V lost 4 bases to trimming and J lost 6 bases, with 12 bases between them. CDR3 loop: CSVVGQGPGELFF. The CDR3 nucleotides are TGCAGCGTTGTAGGGCAGGGGCCCGGGGAGCTGTTTTTT.